Below, 2 T cell receptor beta chains from the same sample are listed, as sequenced in a study of blood T cell repertoires in COVID-19. The assay was immunoSEQ multiplex PCR, and TCRdb's table has in-frame clones only and misses some. In the table there are about 400,000 clones, just under 90% of which are singletons. Sequencing was performed on PBMCs or T cells enriched from blood (not recorded which). The receptors derive from a woman aged 50 to 60 who had recovered from COVID-19.

This clone was seen only a few times. The gene calls are TRBV3-1 (or the pseudogene TRBV3-2) and TRBJ2-1, with 9 positions matching TRBD2. The germline gives CDR1 LGHDT, CDR2 YNNKEL (reference sequence). The CDR3 runs 16 residues. V shed 0 bases, J shed 10 bases, and the junction held 10 bases outside the gene matches. The CDR3 nucleotides read TGTGCCAGCAGCCAAGAAGGGGCGGGGGGGCCAGGAGAGCAGTTCTTC. Its protein product is CASSQEGAGGPGEQFF.

This chain links TRBV2 with TRBJ1-2; D call uncertain. The CDR3 spans 12 residues. Germline CDR1 reads SNHLY; CDR2 reads FYNNEI. V lost 8 bases to trimming and J lost 4 bases, with 11 bases between them. The CDR3, as DNA: TGTGCCAGCTCGGGGATCGGCTATGGCTACACCTTC. This codes for CASSGIGYGYTF. The complete variable domain, with remaining parts taken from reference TRBV2 and TRBJ1-2, reads EPEVTQTPSHQVTQMGQEVILRCVPISNHLYFYWYRQILGQKVEFLVSFYNNEISEKSEIFDDQFSVERPDGSNFTLKIRSTKLEDSAMYFCASSGIGYGYTFGSGTRLTVV.